The clone carrying this TCR beta chain appeared a few times. Libraries were prepared by immunoSEQ multiplex PCR; TCRdb keeps only in-frame clonotypes and omits some of them. The data show roughly 3,000 clones, 22% seen once. This entry belongs to a study of sequential checkpoint blockade in melanoma. The sample's treatment: randomized to nivolumab then ipilimumab (arm A) or the reverse (arm B). V shed 4 bases and J shed 4 bases, with 5 bases lying between them. This CDR3 is 12 amino acids long. Germline loops: CDR1 MNHGY, CDR2 SAAAGT. The V call is TRBV6-8, the J call TRBJ1-3; D is unclear. The TCR originated in a human donor with melanoma. The starting material was tumor tissue (inferred from file names), obtained from a patient given nivolumab and ipilimumab in sequence. DNA for the CDR3: TGTGCCAGCAGTTCGGCAGGAAACACCATATATTTT. Protein sequence: CASSSAGNTIYF.